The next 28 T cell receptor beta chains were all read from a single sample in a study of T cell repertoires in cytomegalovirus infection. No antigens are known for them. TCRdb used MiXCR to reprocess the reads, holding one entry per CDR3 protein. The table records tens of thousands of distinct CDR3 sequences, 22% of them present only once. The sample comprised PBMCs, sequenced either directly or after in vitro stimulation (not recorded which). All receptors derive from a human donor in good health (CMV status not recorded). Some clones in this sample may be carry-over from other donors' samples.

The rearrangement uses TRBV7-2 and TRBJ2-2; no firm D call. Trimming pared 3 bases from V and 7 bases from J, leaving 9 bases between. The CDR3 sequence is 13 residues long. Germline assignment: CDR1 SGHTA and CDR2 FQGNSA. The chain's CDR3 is CASSFSGVGELFF. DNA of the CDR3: TGTGCCAGCAGCTTTTCCGGAGTCGGGGAGCTGTTTTTT.

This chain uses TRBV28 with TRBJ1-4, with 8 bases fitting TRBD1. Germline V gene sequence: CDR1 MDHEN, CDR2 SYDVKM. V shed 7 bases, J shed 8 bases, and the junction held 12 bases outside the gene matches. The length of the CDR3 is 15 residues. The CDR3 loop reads CASTPSDRAREKLFF. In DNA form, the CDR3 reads TGTGCCAGCACCCCCTCGGACAGGGCTAGGGAAAAACTGTTTTTT.

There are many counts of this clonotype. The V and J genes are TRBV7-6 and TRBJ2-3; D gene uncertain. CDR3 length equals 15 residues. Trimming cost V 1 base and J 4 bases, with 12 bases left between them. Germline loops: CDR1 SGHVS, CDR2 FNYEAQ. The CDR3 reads CASSLVRLLPDTQYF. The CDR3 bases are TGTGCCAGCAGCTTAGTCCGCCTTTTGCCAGATACGCAGTATTTT.

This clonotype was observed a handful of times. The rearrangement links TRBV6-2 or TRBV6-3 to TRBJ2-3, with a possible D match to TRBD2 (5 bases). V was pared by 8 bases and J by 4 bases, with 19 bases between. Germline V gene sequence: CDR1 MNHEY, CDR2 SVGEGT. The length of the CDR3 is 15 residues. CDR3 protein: CASEGLSVPSDTQYF. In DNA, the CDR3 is TGTGCCAGCGAGGGATTGTCGGTTCCCTCAGATACGCAGTATTTT.

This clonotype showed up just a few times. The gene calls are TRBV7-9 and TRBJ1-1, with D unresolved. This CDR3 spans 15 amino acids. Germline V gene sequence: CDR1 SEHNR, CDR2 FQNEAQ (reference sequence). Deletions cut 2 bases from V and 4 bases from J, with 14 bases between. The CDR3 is CASSLFLPGGTEAFF. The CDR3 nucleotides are TGTGCCAGCAGCTTATTTTTGCCGGGAGGCACTGAAGCTTTCTTT.

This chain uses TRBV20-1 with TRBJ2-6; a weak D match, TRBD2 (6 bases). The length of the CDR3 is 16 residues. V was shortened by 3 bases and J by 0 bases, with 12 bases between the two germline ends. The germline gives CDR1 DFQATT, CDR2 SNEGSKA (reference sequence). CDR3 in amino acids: CSARGLGNSGANVLTF. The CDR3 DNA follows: TGCAGTGCTAGGGGACTGGGAAACTCTGGGGCCAACGTCCTGACTTTC.

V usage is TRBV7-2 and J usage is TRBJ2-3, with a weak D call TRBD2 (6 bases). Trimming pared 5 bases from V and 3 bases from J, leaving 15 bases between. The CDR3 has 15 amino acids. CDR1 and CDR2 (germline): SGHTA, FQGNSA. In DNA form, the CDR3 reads TGTGCCAGCAGCGGGAACCTCGGGAGTACAGATACGCAGTATTTT. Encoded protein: CASSGNLGSTDTQYF. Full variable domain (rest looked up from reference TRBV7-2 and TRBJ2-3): GAGVSQSPSNKVTEKGKDVELRCDPISGHTALYWYRQSLGQGLEFLIYFQGNSAPDKSGLPSDRFSAERTGGSVSTLTIQRTQQEDSAVYLCASSGNLGSTDTQYFGPGTRLTVL.

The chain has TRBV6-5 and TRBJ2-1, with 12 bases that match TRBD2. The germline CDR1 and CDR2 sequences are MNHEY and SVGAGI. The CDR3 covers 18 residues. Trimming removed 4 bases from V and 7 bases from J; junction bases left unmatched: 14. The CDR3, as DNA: TGTGCCAGCAGTTCTACGGCCACCCTAGCGGGAGGGCAGAATGAGCAGTTCTTC. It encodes CASSSTATLAGGQNEQFF.

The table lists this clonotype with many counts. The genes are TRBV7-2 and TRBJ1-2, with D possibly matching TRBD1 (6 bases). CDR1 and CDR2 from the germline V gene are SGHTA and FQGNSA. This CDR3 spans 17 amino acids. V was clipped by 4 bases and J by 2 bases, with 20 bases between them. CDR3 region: CASSSTVQSQGNYGYTF. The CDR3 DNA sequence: TGTGCCAGCAGCTCAACTGTACAGTCACAGGGCAACTATGGCTACACCTTC.

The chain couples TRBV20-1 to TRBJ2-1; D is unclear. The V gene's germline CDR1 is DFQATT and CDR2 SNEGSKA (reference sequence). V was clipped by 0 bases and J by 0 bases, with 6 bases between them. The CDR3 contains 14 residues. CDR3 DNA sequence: TGCAGTGCTAGAGAACGAAGCTCCTACAATGAGCAGTTCTTC. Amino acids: CSARERSSYNEQFF.

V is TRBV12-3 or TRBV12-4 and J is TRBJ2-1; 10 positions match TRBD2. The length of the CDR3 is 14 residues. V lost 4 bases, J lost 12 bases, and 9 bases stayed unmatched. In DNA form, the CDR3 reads TGTGCCAGCAGTTCGGGACTAGCGCCAGGGGGGCAGTTCTTC. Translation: CASSSGLAPGGQFF.

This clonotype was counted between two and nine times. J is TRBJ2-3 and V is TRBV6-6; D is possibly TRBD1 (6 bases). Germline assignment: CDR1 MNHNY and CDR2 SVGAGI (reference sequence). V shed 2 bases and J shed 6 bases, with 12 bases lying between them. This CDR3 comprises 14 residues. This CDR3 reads CASSYRTVGDTQYF. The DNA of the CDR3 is TGTGCCAGCAGTTACAGGACAGTCGGCGATACGCAGTATTTT.

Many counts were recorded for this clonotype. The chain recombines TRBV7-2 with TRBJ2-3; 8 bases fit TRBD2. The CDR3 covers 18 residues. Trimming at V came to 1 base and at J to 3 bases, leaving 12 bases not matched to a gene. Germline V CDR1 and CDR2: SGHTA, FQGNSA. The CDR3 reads CASSLGIAGRMETDTQYF. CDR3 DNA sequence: TGTGCCAGCAGCTTAGGGATAGCGGGAAGGATGGAGACAGATACGCAGTATTTT.

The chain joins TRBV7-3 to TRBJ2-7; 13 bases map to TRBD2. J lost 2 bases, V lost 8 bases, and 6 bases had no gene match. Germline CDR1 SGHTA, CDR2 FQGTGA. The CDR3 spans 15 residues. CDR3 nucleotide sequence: TGTGCCAGCGCATCACTAGCGGGAGGGACCTACGAGCAGTACTTC. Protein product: CASASLAGGTYEQYF.

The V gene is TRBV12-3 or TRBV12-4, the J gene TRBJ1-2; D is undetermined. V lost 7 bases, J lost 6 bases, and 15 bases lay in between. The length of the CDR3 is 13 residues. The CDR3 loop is CASTSTNGDGYTF. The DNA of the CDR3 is TGTGCCAGCACCAGCACCAATGGGGATGGCTACACCTTC.

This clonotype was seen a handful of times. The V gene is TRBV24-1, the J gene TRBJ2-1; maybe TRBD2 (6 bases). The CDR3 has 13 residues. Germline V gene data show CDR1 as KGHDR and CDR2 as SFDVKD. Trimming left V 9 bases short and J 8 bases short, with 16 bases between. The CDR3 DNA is TGTGCCACCCGGGCGGGGTCCCGGGATGAGCAGTTCTTC. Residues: CATRAGSRDEQFF.

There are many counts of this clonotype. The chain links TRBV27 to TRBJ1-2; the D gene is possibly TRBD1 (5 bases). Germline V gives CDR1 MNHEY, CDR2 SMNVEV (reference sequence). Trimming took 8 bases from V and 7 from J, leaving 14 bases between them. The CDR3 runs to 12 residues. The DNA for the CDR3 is TGTGCCAGCCGAGGAGAGGGGACTGGCTACACCTTC. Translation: CASRGEGTGYTF.

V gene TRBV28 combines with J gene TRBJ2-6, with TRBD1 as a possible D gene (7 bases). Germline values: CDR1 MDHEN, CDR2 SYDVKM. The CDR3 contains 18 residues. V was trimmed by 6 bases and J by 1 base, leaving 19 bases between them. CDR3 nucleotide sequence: TGTGCCAGCAGAAATGGGGGGACAGCCACTTCTGGGGCCAACGTCCTGACTTTC. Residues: CASRNGGTATSGANVLTF.

The chain's CDR3 is CAISRRGNQETQYF. CDR3 sequence (DNA): TGTGCCATATCCAGGAGGGGCAACCAAGAGACCCAGTACTTC. The chain couples TRBV10-3 to TRBJ2-5; D is perhaps TRBD2 (6 bases). Trimming pared 9 bases from V and 0 bases from J, leaving 14 bases between. This CDR3 has 14 residues. Germline CDR1 reads ENHRY; CDR2 reads SYGVKD.

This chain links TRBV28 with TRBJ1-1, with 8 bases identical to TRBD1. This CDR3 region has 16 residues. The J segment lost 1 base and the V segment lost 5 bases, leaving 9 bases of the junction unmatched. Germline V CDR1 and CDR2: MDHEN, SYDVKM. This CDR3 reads CASSPRQGRGNTEAFF. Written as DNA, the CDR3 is TGTGCCAGCAGTCCTAGACAGGGGAGGGGGAACACTGAAGCTTTCTTT.

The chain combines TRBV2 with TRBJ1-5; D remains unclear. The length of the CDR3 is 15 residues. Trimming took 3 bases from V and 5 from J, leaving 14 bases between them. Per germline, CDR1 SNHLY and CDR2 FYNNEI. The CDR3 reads CASSDWTGSDQPQHF. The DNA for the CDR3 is TGTGCCAGCAGTGATTGGACGGGCTCGGATCAGCCCCAGCATTTT.

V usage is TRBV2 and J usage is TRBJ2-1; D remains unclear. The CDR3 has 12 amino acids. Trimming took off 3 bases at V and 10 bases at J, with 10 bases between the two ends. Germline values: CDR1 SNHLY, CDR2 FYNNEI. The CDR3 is CASSDWRQEQFF. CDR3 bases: TGTGCCAGCAGTGACTGGAGACAAGAGCAGTTCTTC.

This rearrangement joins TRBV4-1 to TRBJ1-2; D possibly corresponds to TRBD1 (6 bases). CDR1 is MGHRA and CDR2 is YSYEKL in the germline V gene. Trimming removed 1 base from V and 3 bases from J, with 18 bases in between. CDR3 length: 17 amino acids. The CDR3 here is CASSQVGSRGGDYGYTF. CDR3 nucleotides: TGCGCCAGCAGCCAAGTTGGGTCCAGGGGAGGGGACTATGGCTACACCTTC.

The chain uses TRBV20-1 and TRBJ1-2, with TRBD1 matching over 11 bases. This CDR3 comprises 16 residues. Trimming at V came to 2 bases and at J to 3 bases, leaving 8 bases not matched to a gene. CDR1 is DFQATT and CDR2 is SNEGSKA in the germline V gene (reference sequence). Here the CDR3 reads CSARKLPGQGDYGYTF. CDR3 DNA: TGCAGTGCTAGAAAACTTCCGGGACAGGGGGACTATGGCTACACCTTC.

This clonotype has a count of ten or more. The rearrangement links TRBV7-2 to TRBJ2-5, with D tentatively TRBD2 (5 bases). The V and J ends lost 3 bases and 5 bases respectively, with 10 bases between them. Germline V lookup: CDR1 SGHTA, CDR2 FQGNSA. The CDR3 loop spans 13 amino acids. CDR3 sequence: CASSLIGGETQYF. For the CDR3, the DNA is TGTGCCAGCAGCTTGATTGGCGGGGAGACCCAGTACTTC.

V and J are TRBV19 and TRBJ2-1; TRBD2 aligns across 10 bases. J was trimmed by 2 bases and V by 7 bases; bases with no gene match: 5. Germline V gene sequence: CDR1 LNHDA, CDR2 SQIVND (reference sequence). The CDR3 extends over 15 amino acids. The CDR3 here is CASNRAGGPYNEQFF. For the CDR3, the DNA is TGTGCCAGTAACCGAGCGGGAGGGCCCTACAATGAGCAGTTCTTC.

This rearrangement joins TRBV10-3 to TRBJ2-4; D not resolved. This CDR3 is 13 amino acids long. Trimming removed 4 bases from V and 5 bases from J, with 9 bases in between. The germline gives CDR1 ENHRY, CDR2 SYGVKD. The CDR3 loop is CAISGVKENIQYF. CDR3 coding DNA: TGTGCCATCAGTGGTGTAAAAGAAAACATTCAGTACTTC.

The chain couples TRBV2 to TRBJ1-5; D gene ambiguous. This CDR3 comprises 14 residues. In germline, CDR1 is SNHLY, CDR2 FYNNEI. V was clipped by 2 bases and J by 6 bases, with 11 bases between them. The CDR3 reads CASSELMVGQPQHF. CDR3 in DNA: TGTGCCAGCAGTGAACTAATGGTCGGTCAGCCCCAGCATTTT.